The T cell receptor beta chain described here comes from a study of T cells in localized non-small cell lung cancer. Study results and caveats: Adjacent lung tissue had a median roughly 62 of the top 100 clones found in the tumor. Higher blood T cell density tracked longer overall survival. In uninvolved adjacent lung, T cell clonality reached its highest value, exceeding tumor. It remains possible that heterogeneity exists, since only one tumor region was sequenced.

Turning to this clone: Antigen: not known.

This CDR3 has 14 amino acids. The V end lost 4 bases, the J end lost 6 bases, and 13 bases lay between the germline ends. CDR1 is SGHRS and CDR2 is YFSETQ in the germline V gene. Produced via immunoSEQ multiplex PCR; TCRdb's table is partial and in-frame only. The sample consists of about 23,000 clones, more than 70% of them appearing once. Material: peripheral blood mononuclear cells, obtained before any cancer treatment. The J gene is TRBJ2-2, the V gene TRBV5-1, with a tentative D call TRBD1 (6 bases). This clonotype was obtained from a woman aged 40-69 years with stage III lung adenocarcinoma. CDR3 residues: CASSRVGGAGELFF. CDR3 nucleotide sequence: TGCGCCAGCAGCCGCGTAGGGGGAGCCGGGGAGCTGTTTTTT. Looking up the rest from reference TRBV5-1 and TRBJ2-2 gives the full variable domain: KAGVTQTPRYLIKTRGQQVTLSCSPISGHRSVSWYQQTPGQGLQFLFEYFSETQRNKGNFPGRFSGRQFSNSRSEMNVSTLELGDSALYLCASSRVGGAGELFFGEGSRLTVL.